One sample yielded the 4 T cell receptor beta chains listed below, sequenced in a study of T-cell reconstitution after alpha-beta-depleted transplantation in children. Unique molecular identifiers were incorporated into the prepared TCRbeta library. TCRdb ran MiXCR on the PCR reads and lists one entry per CDR3 protein. The sample holds hundreds of thousands of distinct CDR3 sequences; around 15% are singletons and the top ten take 35% to 50%. Sample: PBMCs, mostly from graft donor cells, taken 360 days after TCRalphabeta/CD19-depleted stem cell transplant. All receptors derive from a male patient aged 2-9 years who had a stem cell transplant for acute lymphoblastic leukemia, so the T cells may come from the graft donor.

There are a few counts of this clonotype. The rearrangement links TRBV20-1 to TRBJ2-7; D remains ambiguous. Trimming shortened V by 2 bases and J by 3 bases, and 2 bases separated the two germline ends. Germline loops: CDR1 DFQATT, CDR2 SNEGSKA (reference sequence). There are 10 residues in the CDR3. The CDR3 coding sequence is TGCAGTGCTAGACTCTACGAGCAGTACTTC. It translates to CSARLYEQYF.

In this sample, this clonotype turned up many times. The chain joins TRBV4-3 to TRBJ2-4; D unresolved. Germline V gene data show CDR1 as LGHNA and CDR2 as YSLEER. The V end lost 2 bases, the J end lost 0 bases, and 11 bases lay between the germline ends. The CDR3 has 16 amino acids. The DNA for the CDR3 is TGCGCCAGCAGCCAACAGGTGGAGCTAGCCAAAAACATTCAGTACTTC. Translated: CASSQQVELAKNIQYF.

This clonotype occurred a few times. The J gene is TRBJ1-2, the V gene TRBV7-6; D gene unclear. This CDR3 comprises 17 residues. Germline loops: CDR1 SGHVS, CDR2 FNYEAQ. V gave up 2 bases and J gave up 4 bases, with 20 bases separating them. CDR3 protein: CASSLPWAASPTYGYTF. DNA for the CDR3: TGTGCCAGCAGCTTACCCTGGGCGGCATCCCCTACCTATGGCTACACCTTC.

The rearrangement links TRBV20-1 to TRBJ2-1; 7 bases fit TRBD2. The J segment lost 0 bases and the V segment lost 0 bases, leaving 5 bases of the junction unmatched. The germline V gene has CDR1 DFQATT and CDR2 SNEGSKA (reference sequence). This CDR3 contains 16 residues. The chain's CDR3 is CSARDWLAASYNEQFF. CDR3 in DNA: TGCAGTGCTAGAGATTGGCTAGCGGCCTCCTACAATGAGCAGTTCTTC.